Sequencing of this TCR beta chain was carried out in a study of OX40 agonist ivuxolimab in advanced cancers. This table comes from immunoSEQ multiplex PCR, and its TCRdb copy is limited to in-frame clones, with some not included. Of fewer than 80,000 clones in the sample, about 85% were seen once. This CDR3 spans 15 amino acids. The J segment lost 4 bases and the V segment lost 6 bases, leaving 4 bases of the junction unmatched. Germline CDR1 and CDR2: SNHLY and FYNNEI. This chain uses TRBV2 with TRBJ2-2; TRBD2 matches 11 bases. This clonotype was obtained from an adult with an advanced solid tumor such as melanoma, head and neck, liver or kidney cancer. The specimen comprised CD4+ or CD8+ T cells sorted from blood, sampled in a trial of the OX40 agonist ivuxolimab. In DNA form, the CDR3 reads TGTGCCAGCAGGAGACTAGCGGGGATCACCGGGGAGCTGTTTTTT. Its protein is CASRRLAGITGELFF.